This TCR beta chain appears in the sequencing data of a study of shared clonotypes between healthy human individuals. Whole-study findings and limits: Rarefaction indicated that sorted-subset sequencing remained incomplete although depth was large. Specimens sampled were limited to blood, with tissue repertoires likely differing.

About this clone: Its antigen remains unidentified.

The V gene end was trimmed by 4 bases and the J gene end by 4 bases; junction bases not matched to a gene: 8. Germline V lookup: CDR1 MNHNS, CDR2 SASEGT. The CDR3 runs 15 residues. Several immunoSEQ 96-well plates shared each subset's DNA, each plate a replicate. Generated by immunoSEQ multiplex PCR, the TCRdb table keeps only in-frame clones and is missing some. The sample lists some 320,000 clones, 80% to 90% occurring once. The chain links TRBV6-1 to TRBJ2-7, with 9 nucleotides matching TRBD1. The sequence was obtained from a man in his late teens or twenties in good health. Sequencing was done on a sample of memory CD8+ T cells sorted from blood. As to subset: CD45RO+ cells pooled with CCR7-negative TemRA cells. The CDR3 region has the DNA TGTGCCAGCAGTGCTGGAGGACAGGGGCCGTACGAGCAGTACTTC. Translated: CASSAGGQGPYEQYF.